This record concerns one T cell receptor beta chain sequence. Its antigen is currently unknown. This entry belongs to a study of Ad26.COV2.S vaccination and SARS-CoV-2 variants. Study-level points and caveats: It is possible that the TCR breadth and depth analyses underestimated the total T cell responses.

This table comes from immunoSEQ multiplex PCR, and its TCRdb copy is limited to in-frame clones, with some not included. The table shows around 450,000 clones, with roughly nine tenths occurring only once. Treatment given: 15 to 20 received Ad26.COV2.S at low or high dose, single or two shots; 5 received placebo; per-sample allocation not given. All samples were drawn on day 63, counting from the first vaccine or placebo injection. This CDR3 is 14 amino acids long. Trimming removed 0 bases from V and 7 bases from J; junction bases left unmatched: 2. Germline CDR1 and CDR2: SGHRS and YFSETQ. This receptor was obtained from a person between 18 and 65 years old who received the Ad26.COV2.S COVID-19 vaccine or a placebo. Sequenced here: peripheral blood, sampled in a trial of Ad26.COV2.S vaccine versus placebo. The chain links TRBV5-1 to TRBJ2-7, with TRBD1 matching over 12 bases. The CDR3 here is CASSLGDRGQEQYF. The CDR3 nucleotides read TGCGCCAGCAGCTTGGGGGACAGGGGGCAAGAGCAGTACTTC.